These 9 T cell receptor beta chains originate from one sample sequenced in a study of blood T cell repertoires in COVID-19. Clones were sequenced by immunoSEQ multiplex PCR, and TCRdb holds only the in-frame ones, with some missing. The sample holds about 150,000 clones, roughly 90% seen once. What was sequenced was peripheral blood. Receptor source: a man aged 60 to 69 with acute or convalescent COVID-19.

The chain has TRBV6-6 and TRBJ2-3; 11 nucleotides match TRBD2. Germline V gene data show CDR1 as MNHNY and CDR2 as SVGAGI (reference sequence). V was clipped by 6 bases and J by 0 bases; unmatched bases: 8. The CDR3 has 17 amino acids. The CDR3 bases are TGTGCCAGCAGACGACTAGCGGGGCGTCCTAGCACAGATACGCAGTATTTT. Its protein is CASRRLAGRPSTDTQYF.

V and J are TRBV4-3 and TRBJ1-4; 7 bases agree with TRBD1. CDR3 length: 20 residues. Germline V gives CDR1 LGHNA, CDR2 YSLEER. The V gene end was trimmed by 0 bases and the J gene end by 2 bases; junction bases not matched to a gene: 15. The CDR3 DNA is TGCGCCAGCAGCCAAGAAGTTGGCGGGACAGCCTCTACCACTAATGAAAAACTGTTTTTT. Translation: CASSQEVGGTASTTNEKLFF.

This chain connects TRBV10-1 to TRBJ1-6, with D perhaps matching TRBD1 (5 bases). CDR1 is WNHNN, CDR2 SYGVQD, per germline (reference sequence). V lost 6 bases, J lost 8 bases, and 14 bases lay in between. There are 14 residues in the CDR3. CDR3 protein: CASSTGTVYSPLHF. CDR3 nucleotides: TGCGCCAGCAGCACCGGGACTGTGTATTCACCCCTCCACTTT.

The rearrangement links TRBV5-1 to TRBJ2-1; 10 bases line up with TRBD2. The V gene end was trimmed by 0 bases and the J gene end by 5 bases; junction bases not matched to a gene: 5. The CDR3 totals 16 residues. Germline CDR1 is SGHRS and CDR2 is YFSETQ. CDR3 sequence (DNA): TGCGCCAGCAGCTTGGCCCCAGCGGGGGGGAACAATGAGCAGTTCTTC. It translates to CASSLAPAGGNNEQFF.

This chain's CDR3 is CASKTGGSGNTIYF. In DNA, the CDR3 is TGTGCCAGCAAAACAGGGGGCAGTGGAAACACCATATATTTT. The chain has TRBV27 and TRBJ1-3; 9 nucleotides line up with TRBD1. Germline lookup yields CDR1 MNHEY and CDR2 SMNVEV (reference sequence). This CDR3 has 14 amino acids. The J segment lost 3 bases and the V segment lost 7 bases, leaving 4 bases of the junction unmatched.

The chain links TRBV27 to TRBJ1-5; 8 positions match TRBD1. V dropped 8 bases and J dropped 6; count of bases not matched to a gene: 21. The CDR3 consists of 18 residues. Germline CDR1 reads MNHEY; CDR2 reads SMNVEV (reference sequence). CDR3 sequence (DNA): TGTGCCAGCTCCTCCTGGCAGGGGGCCTCCCGCCAGGGTCAGCCCCAGCATTTT. This sequence encodes CASSSWQGASRQGQPQHF.

V gene TRBV3-1 (or the pseudogene TRBV3-2) combines with J gene TRBJ1-2; D is uncertain. Germline loops: CDR1 LGHDT, CDR2 YNNKEL (reference sequence). The CDR3 spans 14 residues. With 1 base removed from V and 6 bases from J, the gap between germline ends came to 12 bases. The CDR3 here is CASSQGPVKDGYTF. The CDR3 region has the DNA TGTGCCAGCAGCCAAGGCCCGGTTAAAGATGGCTACACCTTC.

V gene TRBV7-6 combines with J gene TRBJ2-1, with 11 bases fitting TRBD2. The germline V gene encodes CDR1 SGHVS and CDR2 FNYEAQ. The CDR3 length is 17 residues. Unmatched junction bases numbered 7, after V lost 0 bases and J lost 6 bases. The CDR3 reads CASSLAVAGGPLNEQFF. CDR3 DNA: TGTGCCAGCAGCTTAGCGGTAGCGGGGGGGCCTCTCAATGAGCAGTTCTTC. Full variable domain (rest looked up from reference TRBV7-6 and TRBJ2-1): GAGVSQSPRYKVTKRGQDVALRCDPISGHVSLYWYRQALGQGPEFLTYFNYEAQQDKSGLPNDRFSAERPEGSISTLTIQRTEQRDSAMYRCASSLAVAGGPLNEQFFGPGTRLTVL.

The rearrangement joins TRBV9 to TRBJ2-2, with a possible D match to TRBD2 (5 bases). Trimming shortened V by 4 bases and J by 8 bases, and 9 bases separated the two germline ends. The CDR3 spans 12 residues. Germline V gene data show CDR1 as SGDLS and CDR2 as YYNGEE. The CDR3 DNA reads as TGTGCCAGCAGCTCTAGCCCTGGGGAGCTGTTTTTT. Translated: CASSSSPGELFF.